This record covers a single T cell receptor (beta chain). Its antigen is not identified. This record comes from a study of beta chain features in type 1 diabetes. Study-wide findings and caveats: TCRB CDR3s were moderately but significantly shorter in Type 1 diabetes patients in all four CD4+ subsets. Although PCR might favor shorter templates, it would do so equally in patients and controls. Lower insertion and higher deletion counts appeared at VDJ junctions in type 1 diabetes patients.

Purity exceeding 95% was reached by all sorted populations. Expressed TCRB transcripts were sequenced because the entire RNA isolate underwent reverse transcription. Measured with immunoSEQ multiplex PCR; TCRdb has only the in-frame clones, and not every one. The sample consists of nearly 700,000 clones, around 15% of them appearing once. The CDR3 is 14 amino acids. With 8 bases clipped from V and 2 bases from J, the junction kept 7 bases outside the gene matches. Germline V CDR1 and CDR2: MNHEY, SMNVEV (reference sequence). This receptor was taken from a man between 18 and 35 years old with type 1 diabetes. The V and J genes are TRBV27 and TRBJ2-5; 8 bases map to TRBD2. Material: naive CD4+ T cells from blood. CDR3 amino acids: CASSRGAIQETQYF. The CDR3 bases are TGTGCCAGCTCGCGGGGGGCCATACAAGAGACCCAGTACTTC.